Presented here are 22 T cell receptor beta chains from one specimen sequenced in a study of blood T cells in healthy people across ages. The use of a sample-barcoded 5' primer and a J-beta primer mix characterized a second PCR of about 7 to 12 cycles. TCRdb used MiXCR to reprocess the 5' RACE reads, holding one entry per CDR3 protein. The table lists 1.5 million to 2 million distinct CDR3 sequences, around 50% of them singletons. The sample taken for sequencing was blood. The source of these receptors is a woman in her thirties or forties in good health.

A few counts support this clonotype. The chain is built from TRBV12-3 or TRBV12-4 and TRBJ2-5; D may be TRBD2 (6 bases). V was shortened by 7 bases and J by 4 bases, with 19 bases between the two germline ends. This CDR3 has 15 residues. In DNA, the CDR3 is TGTGCCAGCACCCGGAGGGTAGCGGAGGGAGAGACCCAGTACTTC. Protein: CASTRRVAEGETQYF.

This clonotype was observed a few times. The chain is built from TRBV7-2 and TRBJ2-6, with TRBD1 identical over 8 bases. CDR3 length: 17 amino acids. After removal of 2 bases from V and 4 bases from J, the junction contained 7 bases not matched to a gene. Germline V gene data show CDR1 as SGHTA and CDR2 as FQGNSA. Here the CDR3 DNA reads TGTGCCAGCAGCTTACTTCAGGGGGCTGGAGGGGCCAACGTCCTGACTTTC. Its protein product is CASSLLQGAGGANVLTF.

The rearrangement links TRBV9 to TRBJ2-1; D gene ambiguous. Trimming stripped 0 bases from V and 4 bases from J, with 11 bases between. Germline CDR1 and CDR2: SGDLS and YYNGEE. The CDR3 sequence is 15 residues long. The CDR3 DNA sequence: TGTGCCAGCAGCGTAGATGGGTACGGATACAATGAGCAGTTCTTC. The encoded protein is CASSVDGYGYNEQFF. The full variable domain, completed using reference TRBV9 and TRBJ2-1, is DSGVTQTPKHLITATGQRVTLRCSPRSGDLSVYWYQQSLDQGLQFLIQYYNGEERAKGNILERFSAQQFPDLHSELNLSSLELGDSALYFCASSVDGYGYNEQFFGPGTRLTVL.

The chain recombines TRBV6-5 with TRBJ2-5, with D unresolved. Germline V gene sequence: CDR1 MNHEY, CDR2 SVGAGI. CDR3 length equals 14 residues. Trimming stripped 7 bases from V and 3 bases from J, with 15 bases between. DNA of the CDR3: TGTGCCAGCAAGGCGGCAGGATGGAAAGAGACCCAGTACTTC. Translated, it gives CASKAAGWKETQYF.

CDR3 DNA sequence: TGTGCCAGTAGTATAAAAAACCCTCAGCCCCAGCATTTT. It codes for CASSIKNPQPQHF. The V gene is TRBV19, the J gene TRBJ1-5; D gene unclear. CDR3 size: 13 residues. Germline lookup yields CDR1 LNHDA and CDR2 SQIVND (reference sequence). Deletions cut 2 bases from V and 6 bases from J, with 8 bases between. Looking up the rest from reference TRBV19 and TRBJ1-5 gives the full variable domain: DGGITQSPKYLFRKEGQNVTLSCEQNLNHDAMYWYRQDPGQGLRLIYYSQIVNDFQKGDIAEGYSVSREKKESFPLTVTSAQKNPTAFYLCASSIKNPQPQHFGDGTRLSIL.

The gene calls are TRBV13 and TRBJ2-3, with 11 bases fitting TRBD1. The CDR3 spans 16 residues. The V and J ends lost 5 bases and 6 bases, in that order; junction bases with no gene match: 10. The germline V gene encodes CDR1 PRHDT and CDR2 FYEKMQ (reference sequence). The CDR3 DNA follows: TGTGCCAGCAGCGCGTCCGGGACAGGGGGTTCCGATACGCAGTATTTT. As protein: CASSASGTGGSDTQYF.

The J gene is TRBJ2-5, the V gene TRBV5-6; 10 bases map to TRBD2. Germline CDR1 is SGHDT and CDR2 is YYEEEE. J was trimmed by 5 bases and V by 4 bases; bases with no gene match: 5. The CDR3 has 14 amino acids. For the CDR3, the DNA is TGTGCCAGCAGCATACTAGCGGGGCGCGAGACCCAGTACTTC. This sequence encodes CASSILAGRETQYF.

J is TRBJ2-1 and V is TRBV6-1; 9 nucleotides align to TRBD2. The CDR3 runs 18 residues. Per germline, CDR1 MNHNS and CDR2 SASEGT. V dropped 0 bases and J dropped 7; count of bases not matched to a gene: 13. CDR3 sequence: CASSEAEWAGGVRNEQFF. CDR3 DNA: TGTGCCAGCAGTGAAGCTGAATGGGCGGGGGGGGTAAGAAATGAGCAGTTCTTC.

V usage is TRBV7-2 and J usage is TRBJ2-1; tentatively, D is TRBD2 (5 bases). The germline gives CDR1 SGHTA, CDR2 FQGNSA. The CDR3 has 12 residues. V shed 5 bases and J shed 9 bases, with 11 bases lying between them. CDR3 in DNA: TGTGCCAGCAGCCCACTAGTCGTTGAGCAGTTCTTC. This encodes CASSPLVVEQFF.

This clonotype came up a few times. The V gene is TRBV6-6, the J gene TRBJ1-2; the match to TRBD1 covers 8 bases. The CDR3 runs to 17 residues. CDR1 is MNHNY, CDR2 SVGAGI, per germline (reference sequence). V shed 5 bases, J shed 0 bases, and the junction held 11 bases outside the gene matches. CDR3 protein: CASSRRTGSLANYGYTF. The CDR3, as DNA: TGTGCCAGCAGTCGCCGGACAGGGAGCCTAGCTAACTATGGCTACACCTTC.

This clonotype was counted ten times or more. The rearrangement joins TRBV2 to TRBJ1-6; weak D call: TRBD1 (5 bases). V was pared by 6 bases and J by 13 bases, with 19 bases between. The germline CDR1 and CDR2 sequences are SNHLY and FYNNEI. The CDR3 is made up of 14 amino acids. CDR3 protein: CASSSGTSGSPLHF. The CDR3 DNA follows: TGTGCCAGCAGCTCCGGGACTTCGGGGAGCCCCCTCCACTTT.

This clonotype has just a few counts. The chain combines TRBV12-3 or TRBV12-4 with TRBJ2-5; weak D call: TRBD2 (5 bases). CDR3 size: 15 residues. The V and J ends lost 5 bases and 5 bases respectively, with 18 bases between them. The CDR3 reads CASSDLGIRGETQYF. CDR3 coding DNA: TGTGCCAGCAGTGATCTGGGCATCCGCGGGGAGACCCAGTACTTC.

The sample holds many counts of this clonotype. The chain links TRBV7-9 to TRBJ2-3, with D unresolved. CDR3 length equals 15 residues. The germline V gene has CDR1 SEHNR and CDR2 FQNEAQ (reference sequence). V was trimmed by 1 base and J by 0 bases, leaving 8 bases between them. The DNA for the CDR3 is TGTGCCAGCAGCTTAGAACGCGAAAGCACAGATACGCAGTATTTT. Translation gives CASSLERESTDTQYF.

There are many counts of this clonotype. This chain connects TRBV12-3 or TRBV12-4 to TRBJ2-7, with TRBD1 matching 9 bases. This CDR3 is 15 amino acids long. The V gene end was trimmed by 3 bases and the J gene end by 2 bases; junction bases not matched to a gene: 5. The CDR3 reads CASSLRGQGAYEQYF. CDR3 sequence (DNA): TGTGCCAGCAGTTTGCGGGGACAGGGCGCCTACGAGCAGTACTTC.

The CDR3 reads CASNPVVGGKQETQYF. The CDR3 coding sequence is TGCGCCAGCAACCCCGTAGTGGGGGGCAAACAAGAGACCCAGTACTTC. The V call is TRBV5-1, the J call TRBJ2-5, with D perhaps matching TRBD1 or TRBD2 (6 bases each). The germline V and J ends were trimmed by 6 bases and 2 bases, with 20 bases remaining between them. There are 16 residues in the CDR3. The V gene's germline CDR1 is SGHRS and CDR2 YFSETQ.

The chain carries TRBV29-1 and TRBJ1-5; no clear D gene. V lost 7 bases to trimming and J lost 6 bases, with 10 bases between them. The germline V gene has CDR1 SQVTM and CDR2 ANQGSEA. The CDR3 contains 11 residues. The CDR3 here is CSGKGTQPQHF. CDR3 in DNA: TGCAGCGGCAAGGGTACTCAGCCCCAGCATTTT.

The J gene is TRBJ2-5, the V gene TRBV7-9, with 7 bases that match TRBD1. The length of the CDR3 is 15 residues. With 5 bases clipped from V and 11 bases from J, the junction kept 17 bases outside the gene matches. Germline lookup yields CDR1 SEHNR and CDR2 FQNEAQ (reference sequence). The CDR3 DNA follows: TGTGCCAGCAGCACCCAGAGGGGGACAGAGAATGAGCAGTACTTC. This translates into CASSTQRGTENEQYF.

V usage is TRBV4-2 and J usage is TRBJ2-5; a weak D match, TRBD2 (6 bases). V lost 0 bases to trimming and J lost 4 bases, with 21 bases between them. The germline V gene encodes CDR1 LGHNA and CDR2 YNFKEQ. The CDR3 runs 18 residues. The CDR3 sequence is CASSQESPGTLPGETQYF. Here the CDR3 DNA reads TGTGCCAGCAGCCAAGAGTCGCCCGGGACTCTGCCGGGAGAGACCCAGTACTTC.

CDR3 sequence: CATSDLKDGRADTQYF. CDR3 nucleotide sequence: TGTGCCACCAGTGATTTGAAAGATGGACGGGCAGATACGCAGTATTTT. V is TRBV24-1 and J is TRBJ2-3, with D unresolved. This CDR3 has 16 amino acids. In germline, CDR1 is KGHDR, CDR2 SFDVKD. V was cut by 0 bases and J by 4 bases, with 13 bases left in between.

The genes are TRBV29-1 and TRBJ2-7, with unresolved D. The DNA end is more similar to TRBJ2-5, so the J call may be wrong. The CDR3 has 12 residues. The V gene's germline CDR1 is SQVTM and CDR2 ANQGSEA. CDR3 amino acids: CSVEVRLGTQYF. The CDR3 coding sequence is TGCAGCGTTGAAGTGAGGCTCGGGACCCAGTACTTC.

This clonotype came up a few times. V usage is TRBV20-1 and J usage is TRBJ2-3, with 10 bases that match TRBD2. CDR3 length: 17 residues. The V gene end was trimmed by 8 bases and the J gene end by 2 bases; junction bases not matched to a gene: 16. Germline V gene data show CDR1 as DFQATT and CDR2 as SNEGSKA (reference sequence). CDR3 sequence: CSTTQLSGGALTDTQYF. CDR3 coding DNA: TGCAGTACAACCCAACTCAGCGGGGGGGCCCTCACAGATACGCAGTATTTT.

The V and J genes are TRBV14 and TRBJ2-7; D unclear. CDR3 length: 14 amino acids. Germline V gives CDR1 SGHDN, CDR2 FVKESK. V lost 4 bases and J 7 bases, leaving 17 bases between the germline ends. The CDR3 bases are TGTGCCAGCAGCCTTTGGGTCACCAACGCGGAGCAGTACTTC. Translation: CASSLWVTNAEQYF. The full variable domain, its missing parts supplied by reference TRBV14 and TRBJ2-7, is EAGVTQFPSHSVIEKGQTVTLRCDPISGHDNLYWYRRVMGKEIKFLLHFVKESKQDESGMPNNRFLAERTGGTYSTLKVQPAELEDSGVYFCASSLWVTNAEQYFGPGTRLTVT.